This T cell receptor beta chain was obtained from a study of CD8+ T cells in alopecia areata. Study context: Oral tofacitinib, 5 to 10 mg twice daily, was given in an open-label trial. A 6-month period off drug followed tofacitinib, which lasted 6 to 18 months.

Looked up from germline, CDR1 is SEHNR and CDR2 is FQNEAQ (reference sequence). This CDR3 has 13 residues. V was pared by 6 bases and J by 7 bases, with 12 bases between. Study-level points and caveats: Uncertainty remains about how baseline CD8+ expansion links to response, with one nonresponder. Sequence data from scalp samples additionally include resident alphabeta T cells of normal skin.

Described treatment: oral pan-JAK inhibitor, 5-10 mg twice daily. RNA extraction was followed by reverse transcription into cDNA, which acted as the sequencing template. This table comes from immunoSEQ multiplex PCR, and its TCRdb copy is limited to in-frame clones, with some not included. The sample holds under 200,000 clones; 65% are singletons and the top ten take around 0.91%. Worth noting for this clone: The antigen is not known.

The rearrangement joins TRBV7-9 to TRBJ2-2; D gene unclear. This material consisted of CD4+ T cells sorted from blood, taken at week 4, from a patient treated with tofacitinib. The sequence derives from a human donor with alopecia areata. The CDR3, as DNA: TGTGCCAGCAGACCCACCTGGGACGGGGAGCTGTTTTTT. This codes for CASRPTWDGELFF.